These T cell receptor beta chains were read from a single sample in a study of blood T cell repertoires in COVID-19. The assay was immunoSEQ multiplex PCR, and TCRdb's table has in-frame clones only and misses some. Among hundreds of thousands of clones listed, around 90% were seen once. Sequenced material: peripheral blood. Every receptor here comes from a man between 18 and 35 years old with active or convalescent COVID-19. The conserved cysteine and the conserved F or W are not part of the CDR3 here. Fields, in order: CDR3 protein, V gene.

CDR3aa: ASSWPGTSGSNEQF; v_gene: TRBV5-1
CDR3aa: ASSLGQGNEQF; v_gene: TRBV11-2
CDR3aa: ASSRTEHGYT; v_gene: TRBV6-5
CDR3aa: ASSLSTGGNYGYT; v_gene: TRBV7-9
CDR3aa: ASSNYDRGILF; v_gene: TRBV28
CDR3aa: ASSSATGGVGYT; v_gene: TRBV7-9
CDR3aa: ASSLWGPKAGQPQH; v_gene: TRBV28
CDR3aa: ASSESGIEAF; v_gene: TRBV25-1
CDR3aa: ASSFMGGPTNEKLF; v_gene: TRBV5-6
CDR3aa: ASSFGQANNSPLH; v_gene: TRBV7-9
CDR3aa: ASSHGQSDNSPLH; v_gene: TRBV11-2
CDR3aa: ASSVLGTFLGTEAF; v_gene: TRBV5-1
CDR3aa: ASRPSGLNTEAF; v_gene: TRBV6-5
CDR3aa: ALLAGGPLLYNEQF; v_gene: TRBV7-9
CDR3aa: ASSLSRAPLGNEQF; v_gene: TRBV5-1
CDR3aa: ASSPVTVVNSGNTIY; v_gene: TRBV28
CDR3aa: ASSPDREGYGYT; v_gene: TRBV18
CDR3aa: ASSSHVGAGGYYGYT; v_gene: TRBV9
CDR3aa: ASSPSGTGETEAF; v_gene: TRBV4-3
CDR3aa: ASSFGGNTIY; v_gene: TRBV7-2
CDR3aa: ASRTSGGFTGELF; v_gene: TRBV5-1
CDR3aa: ASSSGKAF; v_gene: TRBV28
CDR3aa: ASSQDRGQISSGANVLT; v_gene: TRBV3-1/TRBV3-2